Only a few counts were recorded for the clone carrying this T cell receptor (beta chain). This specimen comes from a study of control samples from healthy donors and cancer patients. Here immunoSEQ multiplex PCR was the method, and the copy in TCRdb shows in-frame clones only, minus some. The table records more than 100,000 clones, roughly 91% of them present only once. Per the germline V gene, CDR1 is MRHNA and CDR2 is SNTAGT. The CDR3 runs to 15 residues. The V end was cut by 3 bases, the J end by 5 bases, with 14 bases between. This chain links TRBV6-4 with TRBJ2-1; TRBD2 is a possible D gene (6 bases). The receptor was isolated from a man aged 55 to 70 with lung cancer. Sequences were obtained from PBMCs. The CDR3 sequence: CASSERGGSHNEQFF. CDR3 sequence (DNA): TGTGCCAGCAGTGAGCGGGGTGGCTCTCACAATGAGCAGTTCTTC.